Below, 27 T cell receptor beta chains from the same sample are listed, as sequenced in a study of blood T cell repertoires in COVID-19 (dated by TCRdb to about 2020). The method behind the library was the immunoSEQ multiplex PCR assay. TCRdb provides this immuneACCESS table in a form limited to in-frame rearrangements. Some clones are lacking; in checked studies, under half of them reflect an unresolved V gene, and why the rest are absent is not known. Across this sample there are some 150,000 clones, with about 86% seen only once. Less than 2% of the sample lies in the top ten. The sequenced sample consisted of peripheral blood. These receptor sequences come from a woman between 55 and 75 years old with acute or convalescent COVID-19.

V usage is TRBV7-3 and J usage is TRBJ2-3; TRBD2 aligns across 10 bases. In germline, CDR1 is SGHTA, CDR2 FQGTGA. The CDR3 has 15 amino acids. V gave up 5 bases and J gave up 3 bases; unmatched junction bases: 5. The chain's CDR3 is CASSPVAGGTDTQYF. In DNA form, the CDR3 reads TGTGCCAGCAGCCCTGTAGCGGGGGGAACAGATACGCAGTATTTT. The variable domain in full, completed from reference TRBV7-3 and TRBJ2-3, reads GAGVSQTPSNKVTEKGKYVELRCDPISGHTALYWYRQSLGQGPEFLIYFQGTGAADDSGLPNDRFFAVRPEGSVSTLKIQRTERGDSAVYLCASSPVAGGTDTQYFGPGTRLTVL.

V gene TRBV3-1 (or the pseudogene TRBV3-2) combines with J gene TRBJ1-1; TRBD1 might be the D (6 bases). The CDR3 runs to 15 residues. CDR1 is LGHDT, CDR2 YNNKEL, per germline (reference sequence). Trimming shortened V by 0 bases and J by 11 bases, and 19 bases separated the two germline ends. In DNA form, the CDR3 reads TGTGCCAGCAGCCAAGAACTGTTGAGGGCAGGGGAGGCTTTCTTT. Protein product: CASSQELLRAGEAFF.

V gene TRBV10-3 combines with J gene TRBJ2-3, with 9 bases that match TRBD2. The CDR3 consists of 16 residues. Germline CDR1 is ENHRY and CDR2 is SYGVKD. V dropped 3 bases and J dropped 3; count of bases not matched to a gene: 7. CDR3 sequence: CAISDGLAGRTDTQYF. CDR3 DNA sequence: TGTGCCATCAGTGATGGCCTAGCGGGGAGGACAGATACGCAGTATTTT.

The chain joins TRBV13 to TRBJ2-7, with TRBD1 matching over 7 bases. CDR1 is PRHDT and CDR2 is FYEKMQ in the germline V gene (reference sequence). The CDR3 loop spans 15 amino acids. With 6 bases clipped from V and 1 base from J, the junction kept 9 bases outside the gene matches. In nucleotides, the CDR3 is TGTGCCAGCAGTTCAACAGGGGCCCTGTCCTACGAGCAGTACTTC. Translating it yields CASSSTGALSYEQYF.

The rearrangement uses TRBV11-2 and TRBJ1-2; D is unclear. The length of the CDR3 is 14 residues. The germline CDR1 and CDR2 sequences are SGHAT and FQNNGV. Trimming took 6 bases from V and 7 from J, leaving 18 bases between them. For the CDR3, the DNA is TGTGCCAGCAGGGAAAGCCGGAATAGCGCTGGCTACACCTTC. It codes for CASRESRNSAGYTF.

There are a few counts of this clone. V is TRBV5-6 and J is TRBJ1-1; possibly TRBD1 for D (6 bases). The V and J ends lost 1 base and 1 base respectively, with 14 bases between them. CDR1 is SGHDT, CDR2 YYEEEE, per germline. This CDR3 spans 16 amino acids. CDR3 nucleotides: TGTGCCAGCAGCTTGTGGGGGACATGGGGGAACACTGAAGCTTTCTTT. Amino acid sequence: CASSLWGTWGNTEAFF.

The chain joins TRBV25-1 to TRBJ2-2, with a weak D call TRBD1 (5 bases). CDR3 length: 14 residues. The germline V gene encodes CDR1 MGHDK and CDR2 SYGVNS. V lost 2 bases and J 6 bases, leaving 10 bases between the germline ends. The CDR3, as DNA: TGTGCCAGCAGTGAACCAAGGGGCGCCGGGGAGCTGTTTTTT. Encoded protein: CASSEPRGAGELFF.

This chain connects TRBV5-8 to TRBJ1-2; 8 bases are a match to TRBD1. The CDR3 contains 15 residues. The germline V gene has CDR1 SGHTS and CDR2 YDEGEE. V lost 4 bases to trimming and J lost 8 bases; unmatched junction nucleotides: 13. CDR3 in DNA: TGTGCCAGCAGCACCGGACAGGGAGATATTGGCGGCTACACCTTC. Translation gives CASSTGQGDIGGYTF. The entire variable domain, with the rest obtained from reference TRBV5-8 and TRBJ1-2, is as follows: EAGVTQSPTHLIKTRGQQATLRCSPISGHTSVYWYQQALGLGLQFLLWYDEGEERNRGNFPPRFSGRQFPNYSSELNVNALELEDSALYLCASSTGQGDIGGYTFGSGTRLTVV.

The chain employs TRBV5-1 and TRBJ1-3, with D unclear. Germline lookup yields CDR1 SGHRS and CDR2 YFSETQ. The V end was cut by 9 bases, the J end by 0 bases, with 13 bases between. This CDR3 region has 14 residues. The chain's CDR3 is CATSLDGSGNTIYF. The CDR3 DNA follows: TGCGCCACTAGTTTAGATGGCTCTGGAAACACCATATATTTT.

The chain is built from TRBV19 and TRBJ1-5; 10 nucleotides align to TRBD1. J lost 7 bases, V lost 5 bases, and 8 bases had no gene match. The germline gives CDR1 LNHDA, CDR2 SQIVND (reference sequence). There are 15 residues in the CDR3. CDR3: CASSQATGGGQPQHF. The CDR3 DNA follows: TGTGCCAGTAGTCAAGCGACAGGGGGCGGGCAGCCCCAGCATTTT.

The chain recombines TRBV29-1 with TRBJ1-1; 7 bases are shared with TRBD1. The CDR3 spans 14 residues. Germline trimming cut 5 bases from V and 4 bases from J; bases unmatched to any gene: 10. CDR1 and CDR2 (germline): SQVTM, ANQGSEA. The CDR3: CSVQTMTGSTEAFF. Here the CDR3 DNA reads TGCAGCGTTCAGACAATGACAGGGAGCACTGAAGCTTTCTTT.

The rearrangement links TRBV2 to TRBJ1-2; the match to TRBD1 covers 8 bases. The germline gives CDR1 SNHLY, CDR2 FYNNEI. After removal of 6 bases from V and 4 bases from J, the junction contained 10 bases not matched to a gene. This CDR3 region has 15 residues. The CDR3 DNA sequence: TGTGCCAGCAGCTCCGGACAGGGAACGACCTATGGCTACACCTTC. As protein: CASSSGQGTTYGYTF.

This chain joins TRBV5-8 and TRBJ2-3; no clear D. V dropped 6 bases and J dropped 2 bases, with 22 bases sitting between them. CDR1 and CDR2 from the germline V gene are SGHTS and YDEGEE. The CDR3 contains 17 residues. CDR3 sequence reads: CASNNKWALPTTDTQYF. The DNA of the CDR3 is TGTGCCAGCAACAATAAATGGGCCCTTCCAACCACAGATACGCAGTATTTT.

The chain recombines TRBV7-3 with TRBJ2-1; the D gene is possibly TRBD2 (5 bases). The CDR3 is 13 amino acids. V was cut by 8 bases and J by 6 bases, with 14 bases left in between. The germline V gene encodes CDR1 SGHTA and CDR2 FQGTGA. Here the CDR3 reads CASSSGPSNEQFF. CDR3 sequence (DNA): TGTGCCAGCTCCAGCGGACCGAGCAATGAGCAGTTCTTC.

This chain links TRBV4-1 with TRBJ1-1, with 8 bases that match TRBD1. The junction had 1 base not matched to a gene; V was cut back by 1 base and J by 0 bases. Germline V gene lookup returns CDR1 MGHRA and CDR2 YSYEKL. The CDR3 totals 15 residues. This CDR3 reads CASSQGQGMNTEAFF. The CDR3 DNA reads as TGCGCCAGCAGCCAAGGACAGGGGATGAACACTGAAGCTTTCTTT.

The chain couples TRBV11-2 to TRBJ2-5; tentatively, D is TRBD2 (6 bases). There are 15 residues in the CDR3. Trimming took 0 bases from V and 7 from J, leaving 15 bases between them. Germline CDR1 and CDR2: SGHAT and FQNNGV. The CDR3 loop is CASSLDIRTTTTQYF. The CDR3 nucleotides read TGTGCCAGCAGCTTAGACATTCGGACTACCACGACCCAGTACTTC.

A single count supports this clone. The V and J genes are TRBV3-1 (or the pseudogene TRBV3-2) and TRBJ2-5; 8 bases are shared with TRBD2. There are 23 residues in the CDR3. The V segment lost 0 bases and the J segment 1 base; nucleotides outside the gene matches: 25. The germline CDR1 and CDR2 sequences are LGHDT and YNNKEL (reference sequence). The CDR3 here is CASSQEVVINLVPTSGFQETQYF. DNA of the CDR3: TGTGCCAGCAGCCAAGAAGTGGTAATTAACCTCGTCCCTACTAGCGGTTTCCAAGAGACCCAGTACTTC.

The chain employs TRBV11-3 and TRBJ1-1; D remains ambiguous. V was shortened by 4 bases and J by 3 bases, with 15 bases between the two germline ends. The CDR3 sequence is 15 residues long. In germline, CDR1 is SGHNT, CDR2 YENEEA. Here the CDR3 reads CASSSGRVGDTEAFF. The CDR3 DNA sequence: TGTGCCAGCAGCTCCGGTCGGGTTGGAGACACTGAAGCTTTCTTT. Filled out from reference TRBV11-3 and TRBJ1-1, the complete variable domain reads EAGVVQSPRYKIIEKKQPVAFWCNPISGHNTLYWYLQNLGQGPELLIRYENEEAVDDSQLPKDRFSAERLKGVDSTLKIQPAELGDSAVYLCASSSGRVGDTEAFFGQGTRLTVV.

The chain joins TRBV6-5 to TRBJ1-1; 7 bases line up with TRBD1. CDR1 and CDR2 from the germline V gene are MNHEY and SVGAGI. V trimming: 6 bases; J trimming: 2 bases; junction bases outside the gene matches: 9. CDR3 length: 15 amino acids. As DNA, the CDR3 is TGTGCCAGCAGCCCATTAACAGGGGCCAACACTGAAGCTTTCTTT. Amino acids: CASSPLTGANTEAFF.

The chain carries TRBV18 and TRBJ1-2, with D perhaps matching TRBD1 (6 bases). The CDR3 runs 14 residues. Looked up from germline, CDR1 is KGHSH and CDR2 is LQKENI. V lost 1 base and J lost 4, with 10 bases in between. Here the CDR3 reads CASSPRAGAYGYTF. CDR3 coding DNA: TGTGCCAGCTCACCACGGGCAGGGGCCTATGGCTACACCTTC.

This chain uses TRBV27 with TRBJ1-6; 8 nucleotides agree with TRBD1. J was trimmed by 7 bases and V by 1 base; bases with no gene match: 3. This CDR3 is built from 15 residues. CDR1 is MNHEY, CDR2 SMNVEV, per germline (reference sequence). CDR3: CASSLLQGGNSPLHF. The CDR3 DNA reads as TGTGCCAGCAGTTTATTACAGGGGGGAAATTCACCCCTCCACTTT.

CDR3 residues: CASSYSVSTGNGYTF. CDR3 sequence (DNA): TGTGCCAGCAGTTACTCTGTATCGACAGGGAATGGCTACACCTTC. This chain links TRBV6-5 with TRBJ1-2; TRBD1 matches at 7 bases. Per germline, CDR1 MNHEY and CDR2 SVGAGI. The CDR3 runs 15 residues. With V trimmed by 0 bases and J by 6 bases, 7 bases remained unmatched.

The CDR3 DNA reads as TGTGCCAGCAGTTATCAGGGACAGGGCACCTACGAGCAGTACTTC. Translation gives CASSYQGQGTYEQYF. The chain carries TRBV28 and TRBJ2-7; 9 bases match TRBD1. There are 15 residues in the CDR3. With 4 bases clipped from V and 2 bases from J, the junction kept 6 bases outside the gene matches. CDR1 is MDHEN, CDR2 SYDVKM, per germline.

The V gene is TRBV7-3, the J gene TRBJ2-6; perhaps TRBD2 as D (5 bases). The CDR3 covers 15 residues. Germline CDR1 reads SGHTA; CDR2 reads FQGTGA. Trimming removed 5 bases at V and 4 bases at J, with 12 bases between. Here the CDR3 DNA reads TGTGCCAGCAGCGCACGGACTTTGGGGGCCAACGTCCTGACTTTC. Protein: CASSARTLGANVLTF.

The CDR3, as DNA: TGTGCCAGCAGGGACGGGCCCCCCGGGGGTACGCAGTATTTT. Its translation is CASRDGPPGGTQYF. The chain carries TRBV28 and TRBJ2-3; TRBD2 is a possible D gene (6 bases). The V end lost 6 bases, the J end lost 8 bases, and 18 bases lay between the germline ends. The CDR3 is 14 residues long. Per the germline V gene, CDR1 is MDHEN and CDR2 is SYDVKM.

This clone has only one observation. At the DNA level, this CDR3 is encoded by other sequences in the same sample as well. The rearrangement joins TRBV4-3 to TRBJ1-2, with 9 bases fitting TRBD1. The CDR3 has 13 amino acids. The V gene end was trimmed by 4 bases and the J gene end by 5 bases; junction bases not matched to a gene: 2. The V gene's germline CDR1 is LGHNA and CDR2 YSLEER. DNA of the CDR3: TGCGCCAGCAGCCCGGACAGGGGTTATGGCTACACCTTC. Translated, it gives CASSPDRGYGYTF.

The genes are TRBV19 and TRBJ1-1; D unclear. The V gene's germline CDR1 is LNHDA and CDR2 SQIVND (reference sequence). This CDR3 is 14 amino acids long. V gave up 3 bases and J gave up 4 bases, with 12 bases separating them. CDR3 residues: CASSIAGGGTEAFF. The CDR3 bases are TGTGCCAGTAGTATTGCGGGCGGAGGCACTGAAGCTTTCTTT.